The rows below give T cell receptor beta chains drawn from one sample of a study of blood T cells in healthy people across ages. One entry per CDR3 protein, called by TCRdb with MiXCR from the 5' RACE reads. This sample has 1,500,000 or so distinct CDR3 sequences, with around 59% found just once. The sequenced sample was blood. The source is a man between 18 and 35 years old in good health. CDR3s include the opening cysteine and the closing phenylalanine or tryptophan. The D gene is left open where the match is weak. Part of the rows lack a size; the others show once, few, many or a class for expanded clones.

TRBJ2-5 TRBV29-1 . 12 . CSARWTQETQYF TGCAGCGCCCGATGGACCCAAGAGACCCAGTACTTC
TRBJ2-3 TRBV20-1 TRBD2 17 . CSAAPSSGGAIADTQYF TGCAGTGCTGCCCCCTCTAGCGGGGGGGCCATCGCAGATACGCAGTATTTT
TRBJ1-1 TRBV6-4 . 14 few CASSDGAGNTEAFF TGTGCCAGCAGTGACGGGGCAGGGAACACTGAAGCTTTCTTT
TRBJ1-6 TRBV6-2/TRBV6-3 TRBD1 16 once CASSQYYSTGASPLHF TGTGCCAGCAGCCAATACTACTCGACAGGGGCCTCACCCCTCCACTTT
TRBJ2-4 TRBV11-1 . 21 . CASSITLVRSATTLAKNIQYF TGTGCCAGCAGCATTACTCTTGTCAGGTCCGCAACGACTCTAGCCAAAAACATTCAGTACTTC
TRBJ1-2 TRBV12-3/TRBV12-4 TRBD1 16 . CASSEDRDSLWYGYTF TGTGCCAGCAGTGAGGACCGGGACAGCCTATGGTATGGCTACACCTTC
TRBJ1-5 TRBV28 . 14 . CASRPDRRIGPQHF TGTGCCAGCAGACCCGACAGGAGGATTGGGCCCCAGCATTTT
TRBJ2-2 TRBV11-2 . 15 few CASSLTFERTGELFF TGTGCCAGCAGCTTAACCTTCGAACGCACCGGGGAGCTGTTTTTT
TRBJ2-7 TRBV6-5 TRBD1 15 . CASSRRVQGAYEQYF TGTGCCAGCAGTCGTCGAGTCCAGGGGGCGTACGAGCAGTACTTC
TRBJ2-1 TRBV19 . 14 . CASSNGGGYNEQFF TGTGCCAGTAGTAATGGCGGAGGATACAATGAGCAGTTCTTC
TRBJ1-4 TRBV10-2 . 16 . CASSESRRRASEKLFF TGCGCCAGCAGTGAGTCTAGGCGTAGGGCATCTGAAAAACTGTTTTTT
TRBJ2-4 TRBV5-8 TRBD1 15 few CASSPGFTGENIQYF TGTGCCAGCAGCCCTGGGTTCACAGGGGAAAACATTCAGTACTTC
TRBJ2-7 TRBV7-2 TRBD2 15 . CASRGLAGAMSEQYF TGTGCCAGCAGGGGACTAGCGGGGGCTATGAGCGAGCAGTACTTC
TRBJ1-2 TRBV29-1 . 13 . CSVVTLGIYGYTF TGCAGCGTTGTTACATTAGGAATCTATGGCTACACCTTC
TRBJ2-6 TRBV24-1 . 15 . CATSDITSGANVLTF TGTGCCACCAGTGATATCACTTCTGGGGCCAACGTCCTGACTTTC
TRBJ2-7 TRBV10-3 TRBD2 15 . CAISPTSGGYNEQYF TGTGCCATCAGTCCGACTAGCGGGGGTTACAATGAGCAGTACTTC
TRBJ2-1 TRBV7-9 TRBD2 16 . CASSPVAGGGDNEQFF TGTGCCAGCAGCCCAGTAGCGGGAGGAGGCGACAATGAGCAGTTCTTC
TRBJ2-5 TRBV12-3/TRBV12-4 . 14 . CASSWGRRQETQYF TGTGCCAGCAGTTGGGGACGCCGCCAAGAGACCCAGTACTTC
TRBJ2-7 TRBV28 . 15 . CASTIGGGAYYEQYF TGTGCCAGCACCATTGGGGGGGGCGCTTACTACGAGCAGTACTTC
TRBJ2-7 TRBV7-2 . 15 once CASSLETSAAYEQYF TGTGCCAGCAGCTTGGAAACCTCAGCAGCCTACGAGCAGTACTTC
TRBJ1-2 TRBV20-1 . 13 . CSARDGTEDGYTF TGCAGTGCTAGAGATGGGACGGAGGATGGCTACACCTTC
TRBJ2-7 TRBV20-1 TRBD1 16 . CSARDGRTGAVYEQYF TGCAGTGCTAGAGATGGGAGAACAGGGGCAGTATACGAGCAGTACTTC
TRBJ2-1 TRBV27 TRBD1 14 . CASRRGQGANEQFF TGTGCCAGCAGGAGAGGACAGGGGGCCAATGAGCAGTTCTTC
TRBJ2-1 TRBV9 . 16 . CASSPGSPTSYNEQFF TGTGCCAGCAGCCCCGGCTCTCCTACCTCCTACAATGAGCAGTTCTTC
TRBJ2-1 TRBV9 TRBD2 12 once CASSGPSGAKFF TGTGCCAGCAGCGGCCCTAGCGGGGCGAAGTTCTTC
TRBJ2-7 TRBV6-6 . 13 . CASSYSQPYEQYF TGTGCCAGCAGTTACTCCCAGCCTTACGAGCAGTACTTC
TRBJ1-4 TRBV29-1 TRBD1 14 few CSADTGVANEKLFF TGCAGCGCTGACACAGGGGTGGCGAATGAAAAACTGTTTTTT
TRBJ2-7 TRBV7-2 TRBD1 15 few CASSFLRDRGPEQYF TGTGCCAGCAGCTTTCTCCGGGACAGGGGGCCTGAGCAGTACTTC
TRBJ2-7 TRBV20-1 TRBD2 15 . CSAERGTSGINEQYF TGCAGTGCGGAGAGGGGGACTAGCGGGATCAACGAGCAGTACTTC
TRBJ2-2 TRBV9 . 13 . CASSPLRVGELFF TGTGCCAGCAGCCCACTAAGGGTAGGGGAGCTGTTTTTT
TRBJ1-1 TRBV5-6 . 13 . CASSLDPYTEAFF TGTGCCAGCAGCTTAGACCCCTACACTGAAGCTTTCTTT
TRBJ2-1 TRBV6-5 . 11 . CANQAGAEQFF TGTGCCAACCAAGCGGGTGCTGAGCAGTTCTTC
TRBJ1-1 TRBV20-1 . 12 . CSASGENTEAFF TGCAGTGCTAGCGGCGAGAACACTGAAGCTTTCTTT
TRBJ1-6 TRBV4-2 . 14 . CASSQVDSNSPLHF TGTGCCAGCAGCCAAGTTGACAGTAATTCACCCCTCCACTTT
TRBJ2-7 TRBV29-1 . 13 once CSVQLHQSDEQYF TGCAGCGTACAACTCCATCAAAGCGACGAGCAGTACTTC
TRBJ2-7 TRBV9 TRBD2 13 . CASSYTIGREQYF TGTGCCAGCAGCTATACTATCGGGAGGGAGCAGTACTTC
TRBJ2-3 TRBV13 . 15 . CASSSGAEMIDTQYF TGTGCCAGCAGCTCCGGGGCCGAGATGATAGATACGCAGTATTTT
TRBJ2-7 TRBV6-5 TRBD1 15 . CASSYDRGQPYEQYF TGTGCCAGCAGTTACGACCGGGGACAGCCCTACGAGCAGTACTTC